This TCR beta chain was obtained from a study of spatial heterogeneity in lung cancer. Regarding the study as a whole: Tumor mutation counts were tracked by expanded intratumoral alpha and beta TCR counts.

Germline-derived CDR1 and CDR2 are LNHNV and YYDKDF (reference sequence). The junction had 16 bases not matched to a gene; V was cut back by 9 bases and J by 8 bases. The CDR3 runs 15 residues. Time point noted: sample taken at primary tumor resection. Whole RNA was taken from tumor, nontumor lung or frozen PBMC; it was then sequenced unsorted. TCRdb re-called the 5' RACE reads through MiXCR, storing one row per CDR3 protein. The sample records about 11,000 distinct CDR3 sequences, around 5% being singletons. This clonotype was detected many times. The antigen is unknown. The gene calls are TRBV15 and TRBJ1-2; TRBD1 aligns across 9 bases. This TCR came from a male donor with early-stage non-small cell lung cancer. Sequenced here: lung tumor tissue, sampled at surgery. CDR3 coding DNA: TGTGCCACTCGTGGACAGGGGCCCGTCGATCGGGGCTACACCTTC. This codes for CATRGQGPVDRGYTF.